These 8 T cell receptor beta chains came from one sample sequenced in a study of long-term antiretroviral therapy in people with HIV. Researchers ran immunoSEQ v3.0 at survey level. The assay was immunoSEQ multiplex PCR, and TCRdb's table has in-frame clones only and misses some. The sample records 15,000 to 20,000 clones, 80% to 90% being singletons. Source: unsorted PBMCs, taken 4.2 years after starting antiretroviral therapy. The origin of the receptors is a man aged 50 to 59 with HIV.

The chain employs TRBV28 and TRBJ2-6; TRBD1 matches at 12 bases. The germline V gene has CDR1 MDHEN and CDR2 SYDVKM. The CDR3 spans 21 residues. The ends lost 3 bases at V and 4 bases at J; junction bases unmatched: 16. CDR3 sequence (DNA): TGTGCCAGCAGTTTTGGGAGTCCCCGGGACAGGGGGCTTCGGGGGGCCAACGTCCTGACTTTC. As protein: CASSFGSPRDRGLRGANVLTF.

The gene calls are TRBV5-4 and TRBJ1-4; D is undetermined. Germline values: CDR1 SGHNT, CDR2 YYREEE (reference sequence). The V end was cut by 4 bases, the J end by 8 bases, with 12 bases between. The CDR3 contains 13 residues. The chain's CDR3 is CASSASREEKLFF. The CDR3 DNA sequence: TGTGCCAGCAGCGCCTCGAGGGAGGAAAAACTGTTTTTT.

The gene calls are TRBV19 and TRBJ2-1; maybe TRBD1 (5 bases). Trimming took 4 bases from V and 2 from J, leaving 6 bases between them. The germline V gene encodes CDR1 LNHDA and CDR2 SQIVND (reference sequence). The CDR3 is 13 amino acids. For the CDR3, the DNA is TGTGCCAGTAGTAAGGACACCTACAATGAGCAGTTCTTC. This translates into CASSKDTYNEQFF.

This clone was detected only a few times. As DNA, the CDR3 is TGTGCCAGCAGCCGAAAGACAGGGATCGAGCAGTACTTC. Protein: CASSRKTGIEQYF. This chain uses TRBV6-5 with TRBJ2-7; TRBD1 matches 7 bases. The CDR3 sequence is 13 residues long. Trimming at V came to 6 bases and at J to 6 bases, leaving 8 bases not matched to a gene. The germline gives CDR1 MNHEY, CDR2 SVGAGI.

This clone showed up just a few times. The J gene is TRBJ1-5, the V gene TRBV7-9; D gene ambiguous. V was cut by 5 bases and J by 4 bases, with 0 bases left in between. Germline values: CDR1 SEHNR, CDR2 FQNEAQ (reference sequence). CDR3 length: 10 residues. CDR3 coding DNA: TGTGCCAGCAGCAATCAGCCCCAGCATTTT. The encoded protein is CASSNQPQHF.

The chain uses TRBV11-2 and TRBJ1-4; possibly TRBD1 for D (6 bases). The CDR3 length is 13 residues. The germline V and J ends were trimmed by 2 bases and 8 bases, with 9 bases remaining between them. Germline CDR1 is SGHAT and CDR2 is FQNNGV. CDR3 protein: CASSLSGQEKLFF. In nucleotides, the CDR3 is TGTGCCAGCAGCTTATCCGGACAGGAAAAACTGTTTTTT.

Here the CDR3 reads CASSIVRDGYEQYF. In DNA form, the CDR3 reads TGTGCCAGTAGTATCGTCAGGGATGGATACGAGCAGTACTTC. The genes are TRBV19 and TRBJ2-7; the D gene is possibly TRBD1 (5 bases). The CDR3 is 14 amino acids. CDR1 and CDR2 from the germline V gene are LNHDA and SQIVND (reference sequence). V shed 3 bases and J shed 4 bases, with 13 bases lying between them.

The chain uses TRBV7-3 and TRBJ2-1; D unclear. The CDR3 is 15 amino acids. The V and J ends lost 5 bases and 1 base respectively, with 12 bases between them. Germline V lookup: CDR1 SGHTA, CDR2 FQGTGA. CDR3 amino acids: CASSSVVGSYNEQFF. CDR3 nucleotides: TGTGCCAGCAGCAGCGTTGTGGGGTCCTACAATGAGCAGTTCTTC.